These 22 T cell receptor beta chains originate from one sample sequenced in a study of cytomegalovirus exposure and HLA in healthy donors. PCR used 60 Vbeta primers and 13 Jbeta primers. The table came from immunoSEQ multiplex PCR; TCRdb's copy has only in-frame clones and leaves some out. Here the sample spans some 120,000 clones, about 79% being singletons. The sample was PBMCs. These receptors originate from a man aged 18 to 30 in good health and CMV-seronegative.

This clone was detected only once. The rearrangement links TRBV19 to TRBJ2-7, with 13 bases lining up with TRBD2. V lost 6 bases and J lost 5; bases outside the gene matches: 7. Germline V gives CDR1 LNHDA, CDR2 SQIVND (reference sequence). This CDR3 comprises 15 residues. CDR3 region: CASSRTSGSANEQYF. CDR3 DNA: TGTGCCAGTAGCAGGACTAGCGGGAGCGCCAACGAGCAGTACTTC. The entire variable domain, with the rest obtained from reference TRBV19 and TRBJ2-7, is as follows: DGGITQSPKYLFRKEGQNVTLSCEQNLNHDAMYWYRQDPGQGLRLIYYSQIVNDFQKGDIAEGYSVSREKKESFPLTVTSAQKNPTAFYLCASSRTSGSANEQYFGPGTRLTVT.

The rearrangement joins TRBV19 to TRBJ1-5, with 8 positions matching TRBD1. This CDR3 is built from 15 residues. Germline loops: CDR1 LNHDA, CDR2 SQIVND (reference sequence). With 6 bases clipped from V and 5 bases from J, the junction kept 9 bases outside the gene matches. The CDR3 bases are TGTGCCAGTAGCAGGGGGCGAAGAGGGGATCAGCCCCAGCATTTT. It is translated as CASSRGRRGDQPQHF.

The chain recombines TRBV28 with TRBJ1-5; TRBD1 matches at 8 bases. The CDR3 spans 13 residues. The V gene end was trimmed by 5 bases and the J gene end by 6 bases; junction bases not matched to a gene: 3. Germline values: CDR1 MDHEN, CDR2 SYDVKM. The CDR3 nucleotides read TGTGCCAGCAGTGACAGGGGTATTCAGCCCCAGCATTTT. It is translated as CASSDRGIQPQHF.

The CDR3, as DNA: TGTGCCAGTAGTATCCTCGGACAGGGGGCCCATGGCTACACCTTC. It encodes CASSILGQGAHGYTF. This chain uses TRBV19 with TRBJ1-2, with 11 bases identical to TRBD1. The CDR3 runs 15 residues. Germline V gene data show CDR1 as LNHDA and CDR2 as SQIVND (reference sequence). Trimming took 3 bases from V and 6 from J; bases not matched to a gene: 6.

This clone appeared a few times. The chain is built from TRBV6-6 and TRBJ2-1, with D possibly matching TRBD1 (6 bases). Germline values: CDR1 MNHNY, CDR2 SVGAGI (reference sequence). The CDR3 is made up of 12 amino acids. Trimming shortened V by 5 bases and J by 9 bases, and 11 bases separated the two germline ends. For the CDR3, the DNA is TGTGCCAGCAGTGCTACAGGGAGTGAGCAGTTCTTC. Residues: CASSATGSEQFF.

V usage is TRBV6-5 and J usage is TRBJ2-5, with D uncertain. The J call may be wrong; the DNA end is better matched by TRBJ2-7. CDR1 MNHEY and CDR2 SVGAGI come from the germline V gene. The CDR3 contains 11 residues. This chain's CDR3 is CASSANYEQYF. CDR3 nucleotide sequence: TGTGCCAGCAGCGCCAACTACGAGCAGTACTTC.

This clone was seen a few times. The rearrangement joins TRBV6-5 to TRBJ1-3, with unresolved D. The CDR3 extends over 15 amino acids. Germline values: CDR1 MNHEY, CDR2 SVGAGI. V was cut by 4 bases and J by 1 base, with 11 bases left in between. The CDR3 loop is CASSLTVPSGNTIYF. The CDR3 nucleotides read TGTGCCAGCAGTTTAACAGTCCCTTCTGGAAACACCATATATTTT.

V usage is TRBV6-5 and J usage is TRBJ1-1, with 9 positions matching TRBD1. CDR3 size: 13 residues. Germline V gives CDR1 MNHEY, CDR2 SVGAGI. V shed 6 bases and J 7 bases; nucleotides not matched to a gene: 6. The CDR3 spells CASRDGQGIEAFF. The CDR3 DNA is TGTGCCAGCAGGGACGGACAGGGGATTGAAGCTTTCTTT.

A few counts support this clone. This chain joins TRBV6-5 and TRBJ1-1; a possible D gene is TRBD1 (5 bases). V was cut by 4 bases and J by 8 bases, with 14 bases left in between. This CDR3 spans 13 amino acids. Germline V gene lookup returns CDR1 MNHEY and CDR2 SVGAGI. The CDR3 coding sequence is TGTGCCAGCAGTTTCCCGCCCGGGGGAGAAGCTTTCTTT. This encodes CASSFPPGGEAFF.

This clone was found once. The chain links TRBV4-3 to TRBJ1-2; D perhaps matches TRBD1 (5 bases). Germline V CDR1 and CDR2: LGHNA, YSLEER. The V gene lost 4 bases and the J gene lost 4 bases, with 16 bases spanning the gap. The CDR3 spans 15 residues. The CDR3 DNA sequence: TGCGCCAGCAGCCTAGGCAGGGCGACAAGCTATGGCTACACCTTC. Its translation: CASSLGRATSYGYTF.

The gene calls are TRBV5-6 and TRBJ2-7, with 7 positions matching TRBD2. CDR1 and CDR2 (germline): SGHDT, YYEEEE. V shed 6 bases, J shed 6 bases, and the junction held 6 bases outside the gene matches. This CDR3 spans 12 amino acids. CDR3 nucleotide sequence: TGTGCCAGCACCAAATGGGAGGGCGAGCAGTACTTC. Translated: CASTKWEGEQYF.

The CDR3 coding sequence is TGCGCCAGCAGCTCCCCTGGAGCAGATACGCAGTATTTT. Translation: CASSSPGADTQYF. The rearrangement joins TRBV5-1 to TRBJ2-3; the D is unclear. This CDR3 has 13 residues. CDR1 and CDR2 (germline): SGHRS, YFSETQ. V was shortened by 3 bases and J by 4 bases, with 9 bases between the two germline ends.

The chain carries TRBV19 and TRBJ2-1, with 10 positions matching TRBD2. V gave up 11 bases and J gave up 4 bases; unmatched junction bases: 8. Per the germline V gene, CDR1 is LNHDA and CDR2 is SQIVND (reference sequence). The CDR3 loop spans 14 amino acids. The CDR3 sequence: CARQSGGGYNEQFF. CDR3 DNA: TGTGCCCGTCAGAGCGGGGGGGGTTACAATGAGCAGTTCTTC.

This rearrangement joins TRBV27 to TRBJ2-7; D perhaps matches TRBD2 (6 bases). CDR3 size: 18 residues. CDR1 and CDR2 from the germline V gene are MNHEY and SMNVEV (reference sequence). Trimming left V 0 bases short and J 6 bases short, with 24 bases between. The CDR3 DNA sequence: TGTGCCAGCAGTTTATCATTCAGTTGGCGGGGATACGGCTCCGAGCAGTACTTC. It specifies CASSLSFSWRGYGSEQYF.

The V and J genes are TRBV5-8 and TRBJ2-1; 10 bases are shared with TRBD1. Germline CDR1 and CDR2: SGHTS and YDEGEE. Unmatched junction bases numbered 5, after V lost 2 bases and J lost 6 bases. The CDR3 spans 15 residues. CDR3 sequence (DNA): TGTGCCAGCAGCTTAGGGACAGGGGTTTCCAATGAGCAGTTCTTC. As protein: CASSLGTGVSNEQFF.

The chain has TRBV9 and TRBJ2-2; 14 nucleotides match TRBD2. J lost 4 bases, V lost 7 bases, and 3 bases had no gene match. The CDR3 runs 15 residues. Germline assignment: CDR1 SGDLS and CDR2 YYNGEE. CDR3 bases: TGTGCCAGCCAAGGACTAGCGGGAGGCACCGGGGAGCTGTTTTTT. Amino acid sequence: CASQGLAGGTGELFF.

The table lists this clone with a count of one. The chain recombines TRBV7-3 with TRBJ2-3, with D possibly being TRBD2 (6 bases). CDR1 SGHTA and CDR2 FQGTGA come from the germline V gene. This CDR3 has 13 amino acids. Trimming removed 4 bases at V and 4 bases at J, with 9 bases between. In nucleotides, the CDR3 is TGTGCCAGCAGCTCCATAGCGGCAGATACGCAGTATTTT. Protein sequence: CASSSIAADTQYF.

The CDR3 here is CASSPSTSGTTQYF. CDR3 DNA sequence: TGTGCCAGCAGCCCTAGCACTAGCGGAACTACGCAGTATTTT. The J gene is TRBJ2-3, the V gene TRBV7-3; the match to TRBD2 covers 8 bases. Unmatched junction bases numbered 9, after V lost 5 bases and J lost 8 bases. Germline assignment: CDR1 SGHTA and CDR2 FQGTGA. The CDR3 has 14 residues.

The rearrangement links TRBV6-5 to TRBJ2-2; TRBD2 is a possible D gene (6 bases). The CDR3 contains 15 residues. V dropped 6 bases and J dropped 4 bases, with 15 bases sitting between them. Germline CDR1 reads MNHEY; CDR2 reads SVGAGI. CDR3 amino acids: CASSPLGGTTGELFF. The CDR3, as DNA: TGTGCCAGCAGCCCCCTCGGAGGGACCACCGGGGAGCTGTTTTTT.

The chain couples TRBV7-9 to TRBJ2-3, with D possibly being TRBD1 (6 bases). This CDR3 has 14 residues. V was cut by 8 bases and J by 4 bases, with 16 bases left in between. The V gene's germline CDR1 is SEHNR and CDR2 FQNEAQ (reference sequence). CDR3 in amino acids: CASVTTGGSDTQYF. DNA for the CDR3: TGTGCCAGCGTGACGACAGGTGGGTCAGATACGCAGTATTTT.

The chain combines TRBV20-1 with TRBJ1-2, with D hard to call. CDR1 and CDR2 (germline): DFQATT, SNEGSKA (reference sequence). The CDR3 consists of 11 residues. Trimming shortened V by 1 base and J by 4 bases, and 4 bases separated the two germline ends. CDR3 nucleotide sequence: TGCAGTGCTAGAGGAGGCTATGGCTACACCTTC. Translation gives CSARGGYGYTF.

The chain combines TRBV5-1 with TRBJ2-1; 10 bases agree with TRBD2. With 4 bases clipped from V and 4 bases from J, the junction kept 5 bases outside the gene matches. The CDR3 sequence is 15 residues long. The germline V gene has CDR1 SGHRS and CDR2 YFSETQ. This CDR3 reads CASSPTSGIYNEQFF. The DNA of the CDR3 is TGCGCCAGCAGCCCCACTAGCGGGATATACAATGAGCAGTTCTTC.